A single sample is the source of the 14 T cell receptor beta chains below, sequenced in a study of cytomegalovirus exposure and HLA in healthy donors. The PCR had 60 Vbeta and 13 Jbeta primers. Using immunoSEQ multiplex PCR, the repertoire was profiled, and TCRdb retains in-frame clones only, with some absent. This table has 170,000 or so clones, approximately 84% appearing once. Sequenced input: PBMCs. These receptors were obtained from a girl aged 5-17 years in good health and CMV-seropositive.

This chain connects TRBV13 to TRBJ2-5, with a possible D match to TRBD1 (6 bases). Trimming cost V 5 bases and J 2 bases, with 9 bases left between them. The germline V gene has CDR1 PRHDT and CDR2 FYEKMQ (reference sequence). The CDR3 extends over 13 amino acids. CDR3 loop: CASSLGQQETQYF. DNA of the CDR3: TGTGCCAGCAGCCTCGGACAGCAAGAGACCCAGTACTTC.

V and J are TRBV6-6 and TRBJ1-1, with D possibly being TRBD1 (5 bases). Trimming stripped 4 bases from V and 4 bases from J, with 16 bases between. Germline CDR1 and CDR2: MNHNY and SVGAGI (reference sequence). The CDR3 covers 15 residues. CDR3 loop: CASSSRFAGPTEAFF. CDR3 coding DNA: TGTGCCAGCAGTTCCCGTTTCGCGGGGCCCACTGAAGCTTTCTTT.

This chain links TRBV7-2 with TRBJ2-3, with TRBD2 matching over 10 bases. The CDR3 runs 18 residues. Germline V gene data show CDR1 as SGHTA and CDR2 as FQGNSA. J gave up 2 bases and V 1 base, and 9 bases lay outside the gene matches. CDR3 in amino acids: CASSLEGLAGAITDTQYF. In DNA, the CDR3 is TGTGCCAGCAGCTTAGAAGGCCTAGCGGGGGCCATCACAGATACGCAGTATTTT.

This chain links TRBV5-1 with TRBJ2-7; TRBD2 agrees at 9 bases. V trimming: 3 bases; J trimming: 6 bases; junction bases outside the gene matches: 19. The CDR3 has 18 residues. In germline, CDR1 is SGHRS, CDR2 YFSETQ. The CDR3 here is CASSSLFGGAGGIGEQYF. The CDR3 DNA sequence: TGCGCCAGCAGCTCGTTATTTGGGGGAGCGGGGGGAATTGGCGAGCAGTACTTC.

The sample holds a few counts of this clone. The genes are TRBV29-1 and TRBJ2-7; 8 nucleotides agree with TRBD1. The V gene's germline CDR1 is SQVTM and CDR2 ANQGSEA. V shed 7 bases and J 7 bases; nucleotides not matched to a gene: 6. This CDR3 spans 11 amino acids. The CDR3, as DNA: TGCAGCGGCGACAGGGGTGGGGAGCAGTACTTC. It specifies CSGDRGGEQYF.

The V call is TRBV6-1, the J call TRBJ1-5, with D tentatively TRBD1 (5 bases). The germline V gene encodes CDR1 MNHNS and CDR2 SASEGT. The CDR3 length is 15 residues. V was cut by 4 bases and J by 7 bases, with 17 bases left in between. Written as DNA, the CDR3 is TGTGCCAGCAGTGGCTCGGTGGGGCGGGGGCAGCCCCAGCATTTT. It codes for CASSGSVGRGQPQHF.

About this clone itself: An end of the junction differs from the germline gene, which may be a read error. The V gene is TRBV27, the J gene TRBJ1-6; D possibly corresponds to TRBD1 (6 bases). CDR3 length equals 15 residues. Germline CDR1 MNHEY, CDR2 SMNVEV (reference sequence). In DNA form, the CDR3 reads TGTGTCAGCAGTCTACAGGGTCTCTTCTATTCACCCCTCCACTTT. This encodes CVSSLQGLFYSPLHF.

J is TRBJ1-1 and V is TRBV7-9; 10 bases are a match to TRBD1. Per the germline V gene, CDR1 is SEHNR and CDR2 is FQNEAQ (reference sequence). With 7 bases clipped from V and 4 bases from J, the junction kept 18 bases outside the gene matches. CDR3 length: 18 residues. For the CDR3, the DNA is TGTGCCAGCACCCGGAGCGGGACAGGGGTTTCAAAACGCACTGAAGCTTTCTTT. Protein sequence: CASTRSGTGVSKRTEAFF.

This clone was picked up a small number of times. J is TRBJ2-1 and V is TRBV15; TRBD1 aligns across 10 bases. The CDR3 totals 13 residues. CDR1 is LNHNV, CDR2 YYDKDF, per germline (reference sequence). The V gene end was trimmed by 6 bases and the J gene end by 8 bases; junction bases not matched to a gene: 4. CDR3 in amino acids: CATRDRGRDEQFF. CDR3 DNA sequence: TGTGCCACCAGAGACAGGGGGCGTGATGAGCAGTTCTTC.

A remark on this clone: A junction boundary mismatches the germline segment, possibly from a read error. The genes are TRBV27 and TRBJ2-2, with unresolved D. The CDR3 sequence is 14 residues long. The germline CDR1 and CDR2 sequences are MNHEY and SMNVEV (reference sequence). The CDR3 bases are TGTGCCAGCAGTTTAGGGCTCATCACCGGAGAGCTGTTTTTT. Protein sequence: CASSLGLITGELFF.

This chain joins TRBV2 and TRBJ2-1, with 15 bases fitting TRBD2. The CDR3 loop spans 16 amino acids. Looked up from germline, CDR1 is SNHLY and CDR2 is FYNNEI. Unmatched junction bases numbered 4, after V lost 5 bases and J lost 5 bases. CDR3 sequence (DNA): TGTGCCAGCAGTCGGACTAGCGGGGGGGCCAACAATGAGCAGTTCTTC. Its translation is CASSRTSGGANNEQFF.

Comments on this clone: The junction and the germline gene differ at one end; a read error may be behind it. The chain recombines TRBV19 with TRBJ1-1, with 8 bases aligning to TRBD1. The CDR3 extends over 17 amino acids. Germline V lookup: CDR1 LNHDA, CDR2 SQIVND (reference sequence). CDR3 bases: TGTGCCAGTAGTATAGATCGGACAGGGTGGGTGAAGACTGAAGCTTTCTTT. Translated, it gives CASSIDRTGWVKTEAFF.

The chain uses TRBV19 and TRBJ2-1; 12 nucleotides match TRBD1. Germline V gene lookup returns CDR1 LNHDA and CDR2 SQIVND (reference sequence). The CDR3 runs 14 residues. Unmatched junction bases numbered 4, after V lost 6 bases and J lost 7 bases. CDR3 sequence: CASRSGQGANEQFF. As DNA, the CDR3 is TGTGCCAGTAGGTCGGGACAGGGGGCAAATGAGCAGTTCTTC.

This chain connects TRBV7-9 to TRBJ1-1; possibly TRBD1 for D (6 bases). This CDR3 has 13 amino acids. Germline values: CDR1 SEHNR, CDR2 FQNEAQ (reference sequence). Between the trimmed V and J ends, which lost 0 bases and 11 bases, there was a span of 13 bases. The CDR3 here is CASSLAAGGGAFF. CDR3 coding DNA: TGTGCCAGCAGCTTAGCTGCCGGGGGGGGCGCTTTCTTT.